This TCR beta chain emerged from a study of technical replicates of blood from several donors. Sequenced by immunoSEQ multiplex PCR; TCRdb stores in-frame clones only, minus some. The sample has fewer than 100,000 clones; 90% to 97% are singletons. Germline CDR1 is MGHRA and CDR2 is YSYEKL. V lost 1 base and J lost 0; bases outside the gene matches: 14. This CDR3 region has 21 residues. V is TRBV4-1 and J is TRBJ2-3, with 12 bases aligning to TRBD2. This sequence was found in a human donor in good health. Sequencing was carried out using T cells isolated from PBMCs. The CDR3 DNA follows: TGCGCCAGCAGCCAAGGGGAACCACTACTGACTAGCGGGAGTAGCACAGATACGCAGTATTTT. This sequence encodes CASSQGEPLLTSGSSTDTQYF.